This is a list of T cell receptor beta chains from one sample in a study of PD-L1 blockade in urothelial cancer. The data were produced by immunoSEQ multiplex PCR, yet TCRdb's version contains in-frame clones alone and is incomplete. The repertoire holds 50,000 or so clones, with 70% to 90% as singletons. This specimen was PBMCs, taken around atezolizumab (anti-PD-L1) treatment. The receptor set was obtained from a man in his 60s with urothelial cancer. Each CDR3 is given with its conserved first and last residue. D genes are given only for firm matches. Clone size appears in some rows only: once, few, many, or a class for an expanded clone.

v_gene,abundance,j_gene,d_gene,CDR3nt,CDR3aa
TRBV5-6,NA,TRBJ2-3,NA,TGTGCCAGCACTCGGGCCGGGACTGGCACAGATACGCAGTATTTT,CASTRAGTGTDTQYF
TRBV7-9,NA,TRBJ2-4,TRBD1,TGTGCCAGCAGCCACCCCGGGACAGCTCAAAACATTCAGTACTTC,CASSHPGTAQNIQYF
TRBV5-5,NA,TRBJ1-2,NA,TGTGCCAGCAGCTTCCAAATCACCAACTCTGGCTACACCTTC,CASSFQITNSGYTF
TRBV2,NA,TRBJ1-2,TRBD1,TGTGCCAGCAGAGATTACAGGGGGGGTGGCTACACCTTC,CASRDYRGGGYTF
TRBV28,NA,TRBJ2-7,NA,TGTGCCAGCAGCGGGGTGAGGACTCGCTCCTACGAGCAGTACTTC,CASSGVRTRSYEQYF
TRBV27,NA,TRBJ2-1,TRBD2,TGTGCCAGCAGTTTAGAGCGGGGGGCTGAGCAGTTCTTC,CASSLERGAEQFF
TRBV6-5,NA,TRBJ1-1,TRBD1,TGTGCCAGCAGATTCCCCGGACAGGGAACGACTGAAGCTTTCTTT,CASRFPGQGTTEAFF
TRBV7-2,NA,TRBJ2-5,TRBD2,TGTGCCAGCAGACTAGCGGGGGGGGCGGAGACCCAGTACTTC,CASRLAGGAETQYF
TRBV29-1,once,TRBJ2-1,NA,TGCAGCGTTGTTCCCAGGGGGGATGAGCAGTTCTTC,CSVVPRGDEQFF
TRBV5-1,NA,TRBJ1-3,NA,TGCGCCAGCAGCCCCCTCTCTGGAAACACCATATATTTT,CASSPLSGNTIYF
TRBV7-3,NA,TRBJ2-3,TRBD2,TGTGCCAGCAGCGCTAGCGGCGGCGGAGATACGCAGTATTTT,CASSASGGGDTQYF